This entry is about one T cell receptor (beta chain). As handled by the study authors: Reference gene primer amplification gave nucleated cell count estimates. Method: immunoSEQ multiplex PCR; TCRdb's copy keeps in-frame clones and lacks some. Clone size and the V and J calls come from that table; the DNA yielded D and trimming. The sample includes about 180,000 clones, about 81% of them seen just once. This record belongs to a study of blood T cell repertoires in COVID-19. As for the study in general: Samples of COVID-19 (acute and convalescent) were obtained from the United States, Italy and Spain. The analysed material was cDNA or gDNA that came from T cells, B-cell-depleted T cells, or PBMCs.

The V end was cut by 2 bases, the J end by 2 bases, with 8 bases between. CDR1 and CDR2 from the germline V gene are SGHRS and YFSETQ. CDR3 size: 14 residues. Enrollment of patients from Seattle took place during active infection, with longitudinal follow-up. This chain links TRBV5-1 with TRBJ1-3; D not resolved. The source is a woman of 80 years or more with COVID-19, enrolled during active disease. Material for sequencing was peripheral blood. The chain's CDR3 is CASSLLGPGNTIYF. CDR3 coding DNA: TGCGCCAGCAGCTTATTGGGCCCTGGAAACACCATATATTTT.